One TCR beta chain is described in this entry. The record originates from a study of read filtering for tumor transcriptome and immune sequencing. Germline V gives CDR1 SGHTA, CDR2 FQGNSA. V was pared by 2 bases and J by 4 bases, with 1 base of the junction left unmatched. This CDR3 is built from 14 residues. Molecular barcoded adaptors covering alpha/delta and beta/gamma chains were used on around 400 ng RNA. TCRdb called the reads again in MiXCR, with one record for every CDR3 protein. This sample has about 58,000 distinct CDR3 sequences, with 9% to 15% found just once. The sample consisted of a population of CD138-negative cells sorted from bone marrow. This receptor was obtained from a donor aged 40 or older with multiple myeloma. This chain links TRBV7-2 with TRBJ2-5; 10 bases fit TRBD2. The CDR3 coding sequence is TGTGCCAGCAGCTTACGGACTAGCGGAGAGACCCAGTACTTC. This gives the protein CASSLRTSGETQYF.